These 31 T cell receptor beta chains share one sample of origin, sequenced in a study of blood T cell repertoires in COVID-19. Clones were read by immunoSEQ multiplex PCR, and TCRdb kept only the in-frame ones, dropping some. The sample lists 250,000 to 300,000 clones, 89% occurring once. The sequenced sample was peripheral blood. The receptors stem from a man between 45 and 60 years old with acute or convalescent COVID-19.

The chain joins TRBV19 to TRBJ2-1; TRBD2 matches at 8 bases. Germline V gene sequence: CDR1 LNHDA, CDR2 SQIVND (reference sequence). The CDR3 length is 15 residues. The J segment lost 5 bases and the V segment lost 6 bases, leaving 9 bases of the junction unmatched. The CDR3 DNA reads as TGTGCCAGTAGATGGGTGGCGGGGGGTCACAATGAGCAGTTCTTC. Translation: CASRWVAGGHNEQFF.

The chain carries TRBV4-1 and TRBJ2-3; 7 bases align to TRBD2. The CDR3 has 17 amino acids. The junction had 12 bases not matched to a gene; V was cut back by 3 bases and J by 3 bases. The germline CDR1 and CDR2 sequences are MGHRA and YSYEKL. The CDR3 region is CASSQAGSGSGTDTQYF. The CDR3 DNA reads TGCGCCAGCAGCCAGGCGGGCTCTGGTAGCGGGACAGATACGCAGTATTTT.

CDR3 DNA sequence: TGTGCCAGCAGCGCGTCGGGTAGAGGGCAGTTCTTC. This gives the protein CASSASGRGQFF. The chain links TRBV11-2 to TRBJ2-1, with D uncertain. The V gene's germline CDR1 is SGHAT and CDR2 FQNNGV. This CDR3 is built from 12 residues. The V and J ends lost 5 bases and 12 bases respectively, with 14 bases between them.

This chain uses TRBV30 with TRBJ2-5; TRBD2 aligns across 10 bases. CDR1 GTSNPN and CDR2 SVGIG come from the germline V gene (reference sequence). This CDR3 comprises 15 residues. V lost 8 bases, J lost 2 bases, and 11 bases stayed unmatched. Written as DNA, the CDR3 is TGTGCCCTTGGCACTAGCGGGGCCCAGCAAGAGACCCAGTACTTC. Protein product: CALGTSGAQQETQYF. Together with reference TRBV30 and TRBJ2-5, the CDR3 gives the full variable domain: SQTIHQWPATLVQPVGSPLSLECTVEGTSNPNLYWYRQAAGRGLQLLFYSVGIGQISSEVPQNLSASRPQDRQFILSSKKLLLSDSGFYLCALGTSGAQQETQYFGPGTRLLVL.

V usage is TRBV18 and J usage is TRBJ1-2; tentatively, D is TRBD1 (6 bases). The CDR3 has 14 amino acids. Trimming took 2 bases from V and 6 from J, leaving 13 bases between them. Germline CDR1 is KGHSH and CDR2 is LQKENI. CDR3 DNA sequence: TGTGCCAGCTCACCAGGAGACAGGATTAATGGCTACACCTTC. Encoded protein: CASSPGDRINGYTF. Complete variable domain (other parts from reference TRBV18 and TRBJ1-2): NAGVMQNPRHLVRRRGQEARLRCSPMKGHSHVYWYRQLPEEGLKFMVYLQKENIIDESGMPKERFSAEFPKEGPSILRIQQVVRGDSAAYFCASSPGDRINGYTFGSGTRLTVV.

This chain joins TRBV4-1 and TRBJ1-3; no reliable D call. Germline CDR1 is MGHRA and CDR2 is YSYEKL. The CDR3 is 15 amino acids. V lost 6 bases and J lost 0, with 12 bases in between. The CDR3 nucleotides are TGCGCCAGCAGTCGCCTGTACTTCTCTGGAAACACCATATATTTT. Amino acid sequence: CASSRLYFSGNTIYF.

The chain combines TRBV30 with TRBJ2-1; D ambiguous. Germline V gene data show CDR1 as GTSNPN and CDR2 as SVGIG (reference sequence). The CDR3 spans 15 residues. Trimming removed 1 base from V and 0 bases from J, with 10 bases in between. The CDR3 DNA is TGTGCCTGGAGTGCAACAGACGGCTCCTACAATGAGCAGTTCTTC. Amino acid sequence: CAWSATDGSYNEQFF.

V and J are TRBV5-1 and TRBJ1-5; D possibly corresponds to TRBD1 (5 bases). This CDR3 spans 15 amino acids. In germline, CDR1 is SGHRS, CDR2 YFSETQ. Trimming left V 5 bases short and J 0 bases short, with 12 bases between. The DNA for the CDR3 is TGCGCCAGCAGGATCGGACAATATAGCAATCAGCCCCAGCATTTT. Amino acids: CASRIGQYSNQPQHF.

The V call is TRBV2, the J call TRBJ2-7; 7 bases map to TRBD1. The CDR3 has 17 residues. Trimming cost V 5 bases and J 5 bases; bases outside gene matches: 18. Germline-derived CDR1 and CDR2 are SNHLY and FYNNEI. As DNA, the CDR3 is TGTGCCAGCAGTTCGTTTAGAGGGACAGCTGATCTAGACGAGCAGTACTTC. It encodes CASSSFRGTADLDEQYF.

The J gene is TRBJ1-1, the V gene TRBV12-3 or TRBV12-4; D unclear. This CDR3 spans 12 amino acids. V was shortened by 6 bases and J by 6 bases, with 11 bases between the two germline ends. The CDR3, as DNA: TGTGCCAGCAGAGGGAGGGTAGCTGAAGCTTTCTTT. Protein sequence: CASRGRVAEAFF.

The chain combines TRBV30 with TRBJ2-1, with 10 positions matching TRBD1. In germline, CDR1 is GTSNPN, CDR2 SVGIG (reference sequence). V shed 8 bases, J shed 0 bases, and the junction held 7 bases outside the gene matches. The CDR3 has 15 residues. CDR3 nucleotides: TGTGCCCGGAAGGGACAGGGGTACTCCTACAATGAGCAGTTCTTC. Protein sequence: CARKGQGYSYNEQFF.

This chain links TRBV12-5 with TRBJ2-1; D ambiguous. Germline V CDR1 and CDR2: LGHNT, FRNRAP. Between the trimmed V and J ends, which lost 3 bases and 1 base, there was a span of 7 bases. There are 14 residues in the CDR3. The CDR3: CASGLGDSYNEQFF. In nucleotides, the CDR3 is TGTGCTAGTGGTTTAGGAGATTCCTACAATGAGCAGTTCTTC.

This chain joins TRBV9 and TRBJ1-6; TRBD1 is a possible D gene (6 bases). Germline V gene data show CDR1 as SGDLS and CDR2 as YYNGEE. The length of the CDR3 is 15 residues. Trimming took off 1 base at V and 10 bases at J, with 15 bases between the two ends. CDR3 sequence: CASSVRGTLSSPLHF. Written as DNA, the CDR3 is TGTGCCAGCAGCGTAAGGGGGACACTTTCGTCACCCCTCCACTTT.

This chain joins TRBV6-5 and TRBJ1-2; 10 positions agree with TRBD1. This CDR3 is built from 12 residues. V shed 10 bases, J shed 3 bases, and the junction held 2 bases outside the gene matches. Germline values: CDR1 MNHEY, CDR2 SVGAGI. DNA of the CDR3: TGTGCCACAGGACAGGGGGACTATGGCTACACCTTC. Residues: CATGQGDYGYTF.

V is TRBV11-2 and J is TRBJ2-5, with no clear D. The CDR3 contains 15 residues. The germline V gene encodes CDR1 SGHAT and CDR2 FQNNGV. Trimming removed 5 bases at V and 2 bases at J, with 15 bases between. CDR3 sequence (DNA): TGTGCCAGCAGCCAACTTTTGGGCGCACAAGAGACCCAGTACTTC. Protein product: CASSQLLGAQETQYF.

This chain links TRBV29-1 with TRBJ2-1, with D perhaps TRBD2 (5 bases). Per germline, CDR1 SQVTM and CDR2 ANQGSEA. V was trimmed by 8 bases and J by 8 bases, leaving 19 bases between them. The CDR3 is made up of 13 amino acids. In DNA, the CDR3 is TGCAGCCCGCGGGTCTTCGGGTGGGATGAGCAGTTCTTC. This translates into CSPRVFGWDEQFF.

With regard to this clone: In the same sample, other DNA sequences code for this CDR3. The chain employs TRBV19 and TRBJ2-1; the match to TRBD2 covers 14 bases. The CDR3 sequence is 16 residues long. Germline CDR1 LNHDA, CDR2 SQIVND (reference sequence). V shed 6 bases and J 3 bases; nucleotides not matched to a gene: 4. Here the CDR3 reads CASSPGLAGGYNEQFF. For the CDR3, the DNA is TGTGCCAGTAGCCCCGGACTAGCGGGGGGCTACAATGAGCAGTTCTTC.

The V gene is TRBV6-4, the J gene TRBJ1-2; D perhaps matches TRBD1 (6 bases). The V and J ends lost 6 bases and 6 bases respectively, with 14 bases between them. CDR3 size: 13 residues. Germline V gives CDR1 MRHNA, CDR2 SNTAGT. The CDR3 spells CASSHEAGDGYTF. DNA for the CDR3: TGTGCCAGCAGCCACGAGGCAGGGGATGGCTACACCTTC.

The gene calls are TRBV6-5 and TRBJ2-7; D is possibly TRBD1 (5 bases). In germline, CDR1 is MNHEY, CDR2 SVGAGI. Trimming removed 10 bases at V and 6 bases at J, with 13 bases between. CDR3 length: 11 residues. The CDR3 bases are TGTGCCACCACCCGGCAGGGCGAGCAGTACTTC. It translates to CATTRQGEQYF.

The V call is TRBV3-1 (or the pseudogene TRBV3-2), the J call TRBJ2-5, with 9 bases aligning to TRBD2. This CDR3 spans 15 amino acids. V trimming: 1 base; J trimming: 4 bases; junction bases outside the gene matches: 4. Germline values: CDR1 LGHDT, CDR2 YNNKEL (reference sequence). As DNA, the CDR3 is TGTGCCAGCAGCCAAGCTAGCGGGGTTGGAGAGACCCAGTACTTC. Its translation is CASSQASGVGETQYF.

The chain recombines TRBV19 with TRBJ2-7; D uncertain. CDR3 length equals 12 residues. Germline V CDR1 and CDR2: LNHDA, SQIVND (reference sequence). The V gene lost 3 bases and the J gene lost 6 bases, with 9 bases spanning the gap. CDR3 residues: CASSMRLGEQYF. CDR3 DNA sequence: TGTGCCAGTAGTATGCGACTCGGCGAGCAGTACTTC.

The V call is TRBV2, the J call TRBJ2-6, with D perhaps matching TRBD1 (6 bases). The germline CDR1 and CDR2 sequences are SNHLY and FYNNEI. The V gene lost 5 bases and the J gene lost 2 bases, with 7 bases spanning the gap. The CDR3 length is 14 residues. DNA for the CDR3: TGTGCCAGCAGTAACAGGGCTGGGGCCAACGTCCTGACTTTC. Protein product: CASSNRAGANVLTF.

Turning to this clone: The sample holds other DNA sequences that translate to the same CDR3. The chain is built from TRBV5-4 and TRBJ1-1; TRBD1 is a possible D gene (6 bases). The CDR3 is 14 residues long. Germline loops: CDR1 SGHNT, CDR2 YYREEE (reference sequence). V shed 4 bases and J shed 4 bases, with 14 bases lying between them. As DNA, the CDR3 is TGTGCCAGCAGCCGAGGGAGGGGGGGCACTGAAGCTTTCTTT. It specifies CASSRGRGGTEAFF.

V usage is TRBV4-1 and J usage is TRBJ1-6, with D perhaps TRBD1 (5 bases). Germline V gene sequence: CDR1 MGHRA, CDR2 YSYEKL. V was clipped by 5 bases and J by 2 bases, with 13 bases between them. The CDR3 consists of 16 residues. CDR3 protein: CASSSRPGAYNSPLHF. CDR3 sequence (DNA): TGCGCCAGCAGCTCCCGACCGGGGGCCTATAATTCACCCCTCCACTTT.

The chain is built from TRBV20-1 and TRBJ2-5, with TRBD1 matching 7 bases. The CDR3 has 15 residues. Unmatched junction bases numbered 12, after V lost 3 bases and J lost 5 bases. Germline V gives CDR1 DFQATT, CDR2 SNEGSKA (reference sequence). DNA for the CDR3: TGCAGTGCTAGTGATAGGTTCAGGGGGTCGGAGACCCAGTACTTC. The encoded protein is CSASDRFRGSETQYF.

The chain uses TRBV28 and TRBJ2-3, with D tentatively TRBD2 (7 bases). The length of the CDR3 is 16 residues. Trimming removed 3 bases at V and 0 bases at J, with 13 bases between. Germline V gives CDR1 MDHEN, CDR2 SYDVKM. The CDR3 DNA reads TGTGCCAGCAGTTTGGGGGGGGCGCTAAGCACAGATACGCAGTATTTT. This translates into CASSLGGALSTDTQYF.

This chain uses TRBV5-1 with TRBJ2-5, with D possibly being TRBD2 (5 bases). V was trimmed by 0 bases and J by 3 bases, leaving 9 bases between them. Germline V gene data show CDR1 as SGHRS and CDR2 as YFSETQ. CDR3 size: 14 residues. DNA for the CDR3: TGCGCCAGCAGCTTGGTGGCCGGGGAAGAGACCCAGTACTTC. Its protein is CASSLVAGEETQYF.

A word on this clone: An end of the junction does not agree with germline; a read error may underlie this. The CDR3 reads CAEEPRGDLF. The CDR3 nucleotides are TGTGCCGAAGAACCCAGGGGGGACCTTTTT. This sequence joins TRBV7-4 and TRBJ1-4; TRBD1 matches at 7 bases. This CDR3 is 10 amino acids long. Per the germline V gene, CDR1 is SGHVT and CDR2 is SQSDAQ.

CDR3 in DNA: TGTGCCAGCAGCGCCCAGGGAGGAAACACTGAAGCTTTCTTT. This encodes CASSAQGGNTEAFF. The V gene is TRBV9, the J gene TRBJ1-1; perhaps TRBD1 as D (5 bases). V dropped 3 bases and J dropped 2 bases, with 11 bases sitting between them. Per germline, CDR1 SGDLS and CDR2 YYNGEE. This CDR3 is 14 amino acids long.

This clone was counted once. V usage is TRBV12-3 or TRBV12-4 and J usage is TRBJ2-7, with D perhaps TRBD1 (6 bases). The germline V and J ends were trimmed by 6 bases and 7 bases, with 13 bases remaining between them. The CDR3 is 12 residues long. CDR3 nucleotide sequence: TGTGCCAGCAGCATCACCAGGGGTGAGCAGTACTTC. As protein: CASSITRGEQYF.

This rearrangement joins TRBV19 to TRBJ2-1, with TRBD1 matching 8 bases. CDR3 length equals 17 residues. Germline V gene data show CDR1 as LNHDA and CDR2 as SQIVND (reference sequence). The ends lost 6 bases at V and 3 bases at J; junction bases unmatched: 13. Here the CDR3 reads CASRDRGPSAYYNEQFF. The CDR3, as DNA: TGTGCCAGTAGAGACAGGGGACCTTCTGCCTACTACAATGAGCAGTTCTTC.